This T cell receptor (beta chain) was captured in a study of cytomegalovirus exposure and HLA in healthy donors. The study, taken as a whole, reports: As was reported, the HLA-A and HLA-B alleles of most subjects were accurately predicted from TCR beta sequences.

Researchers ran the PCR with 60 Vbeta and 13 Jbeta primers. The table came from immunoSEQ multiplex PCR; TCRdb's copy has only in-frame clones and leaves some out. The sample yields more than 85,000 clones, 75% to 90% seen once. Of note for this clone: Its matching antigen is unknown.

The germline gives CDR1 SNHLY, CDR2 FYNNEI. The CDR3 is made up of 16 amino acids. J lost 0 bases, V lost 5 bases, and 5 bases had no gene match. V is TRBV2 and J is TRBJ1-3; 9 bases agree with TRBD1. The sample consisted of PBMCs. This TCR was sampled from a man aged 30 to 45 in good health and CMV-seropositive. This chain's CDR3 is CASSLDRGSSGNTIYF. DNA for the CDR3: TGTGCCAGCAGTCTGGACAGGGGAAGCTCTGGAAACACCATATATTTT.